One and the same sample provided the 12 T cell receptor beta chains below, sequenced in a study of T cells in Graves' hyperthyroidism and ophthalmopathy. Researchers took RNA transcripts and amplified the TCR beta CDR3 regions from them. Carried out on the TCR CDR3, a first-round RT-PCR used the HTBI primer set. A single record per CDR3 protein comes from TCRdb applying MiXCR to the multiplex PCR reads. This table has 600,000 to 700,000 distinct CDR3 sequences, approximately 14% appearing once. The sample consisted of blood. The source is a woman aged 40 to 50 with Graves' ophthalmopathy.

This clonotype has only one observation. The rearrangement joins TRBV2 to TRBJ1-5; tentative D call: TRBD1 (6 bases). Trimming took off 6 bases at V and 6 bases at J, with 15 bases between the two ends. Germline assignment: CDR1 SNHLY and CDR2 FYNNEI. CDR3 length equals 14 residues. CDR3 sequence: CASSENRAGQPQHF. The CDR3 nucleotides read TGTGCCAGCAGCGAGAACAGGGCCGGTCAGCCCCAGCATTTT.

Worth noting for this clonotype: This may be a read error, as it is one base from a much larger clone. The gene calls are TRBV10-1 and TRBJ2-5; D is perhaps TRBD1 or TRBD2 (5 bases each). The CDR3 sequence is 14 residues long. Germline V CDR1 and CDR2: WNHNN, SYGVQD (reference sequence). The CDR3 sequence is CASSEALRGETQHF. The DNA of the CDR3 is TGCGCCAGCAGTGAGGCTCTGAGGGGAGAGACCCAGCACTTC.

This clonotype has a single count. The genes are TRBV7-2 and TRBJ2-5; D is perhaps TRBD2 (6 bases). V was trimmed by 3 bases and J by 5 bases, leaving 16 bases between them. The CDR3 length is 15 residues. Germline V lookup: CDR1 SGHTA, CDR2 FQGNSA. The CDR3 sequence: CASSLMGEVGETQYF. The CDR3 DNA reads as TGTGCCAGCAGCTTGATGGGGGAGGTGGGGGAGACCCAGTACTTC.

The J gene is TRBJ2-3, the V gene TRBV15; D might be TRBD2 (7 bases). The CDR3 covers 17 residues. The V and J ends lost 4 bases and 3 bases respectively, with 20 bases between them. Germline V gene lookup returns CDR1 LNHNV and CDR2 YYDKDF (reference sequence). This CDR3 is CATSTWRGGLGTDTQYF. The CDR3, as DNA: TGTGCCACCAGCACCTGGAGGGGGGGTTTAGGGACAGATACGCAGTATTTT.

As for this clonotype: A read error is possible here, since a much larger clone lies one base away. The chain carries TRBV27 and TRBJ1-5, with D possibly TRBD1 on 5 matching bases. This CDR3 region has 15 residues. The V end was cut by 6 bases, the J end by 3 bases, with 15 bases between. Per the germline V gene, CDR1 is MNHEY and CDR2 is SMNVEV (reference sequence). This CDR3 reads CASRPSGVDNQPQHF. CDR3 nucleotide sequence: TGTGCCAGCAGACCCTCGGGGGTCGACAATCAGCCCCAGCATTTT.

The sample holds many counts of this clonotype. The chain's CDR3 is CASSLAFREGAYGYTF. CDR3 nucleotides: TGTGCCAGCAGCTTAGCCTTTCGCGAGGGCGCCTATGGCTACACCTTC. The chain uses TRBV7-8 and TRBJ1-2, with D unclear. The V gene's germline CDR1 is SGHVS and CDR2 FQNEAQ. The CDR3 consists of 16 residues. The germline V and J ends were trimmed by 0 bases and 4 bases, with 15 bases remaining between them.

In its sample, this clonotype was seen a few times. The CDR3 DNA is TGTGCCTGCCGACAGGACACAGGTCCTAACTATGGCTACACCTTC. Its protein is CACRQDTGPNYGYTF. The gene calls are TRBV30 and TRBJ1-2, with a tentative D call TRBD1 (6 bases). The CDR3 is 15 amino acids. Trimming shortened V by 6 bases and J by 0 bases, and 17 bases separated the two germline ends. CDR1 and CDR2 from the germline V gene are GTSNPN and SVGIG (reference sequence).

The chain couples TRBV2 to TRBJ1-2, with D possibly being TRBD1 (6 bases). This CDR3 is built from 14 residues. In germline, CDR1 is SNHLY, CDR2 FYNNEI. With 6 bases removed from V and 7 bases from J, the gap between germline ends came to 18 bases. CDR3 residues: CASSLEWGGGGYTF. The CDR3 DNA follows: TGTGCCAGCAGCCTAGAGTGGGGGGGCGGTGGCTACACCTTC.

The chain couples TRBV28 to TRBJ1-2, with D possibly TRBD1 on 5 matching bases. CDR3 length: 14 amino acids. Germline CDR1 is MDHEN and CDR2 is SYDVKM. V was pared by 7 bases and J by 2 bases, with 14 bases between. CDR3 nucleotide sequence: TGTGCCAGCAACGAGGGCGGGGGGAACTATGGCTACACCTTC. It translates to CASNEGGGNYGYTF.

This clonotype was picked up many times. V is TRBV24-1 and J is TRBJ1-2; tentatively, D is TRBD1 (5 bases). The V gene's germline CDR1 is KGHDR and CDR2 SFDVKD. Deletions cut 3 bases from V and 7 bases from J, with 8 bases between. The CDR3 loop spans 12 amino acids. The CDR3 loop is CATSDGGIGYTF. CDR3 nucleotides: TGTGCCACCAGTGATGGGGGGATTGGCTACACCTTC.

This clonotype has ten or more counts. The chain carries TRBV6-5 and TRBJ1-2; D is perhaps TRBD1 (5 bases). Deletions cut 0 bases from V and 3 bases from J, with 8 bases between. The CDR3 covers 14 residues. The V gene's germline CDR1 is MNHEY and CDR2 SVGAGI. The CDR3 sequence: CASSYSWGDYGYTF. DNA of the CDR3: TGTGCCAGCAGTTACTCATGGGGGGACTATGGCTACACCTTC.

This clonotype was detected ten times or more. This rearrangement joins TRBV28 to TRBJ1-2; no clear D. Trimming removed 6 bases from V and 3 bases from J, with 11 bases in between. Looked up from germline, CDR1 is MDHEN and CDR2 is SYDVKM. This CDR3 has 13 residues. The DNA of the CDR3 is TGTGCCAGCAGAATCAGTGAGGACTATGGCTACACCTTC. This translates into CASRISEDYGYTF.